These 4 T cell receptor beta chains originate from one sample sequenced in a study of graft-versus-host responses after intestinal transplantation. No antigens are known for them. Here immunoSEQ multiplex PCR was the method, and the copy in TCRdb shows in-frame clones only, minus some. The profile shows tens of thousands of clones, about 89% of them singletons. Sequencing used unstimulated CD4+ T cells sorted from spleen or lymph node cells, obtained before intestinal transplant. The receptor source for this set is a human donor who received an intestinal transplant.

The chain carries TRBV6-4 and TRBJ1-1; tentatively, D is TRBD1 (6 bases). The CDR3 has 14 amino acids. V was pared by 4 bases and J by 4 bases, with 13 bases between. Germline V gene lookup returns CDR1 MRHNA and CDR2 SNTAGT. The CDR3 is CASSVVRGRTEAFF. Here the CDR3 DNA reads TGTGCCAGCAGTGTCGTCAGGGGCCGCACTGAAGCTTTCTTT.

This chain links TRBV28 with TRBJ2-2, with D possibly being TRBD2 (5 bases). The V end lost 2 bases, the J end lost 4 bases, and 14 bases lay between the germline ends. The CDR3 contains 16 residues. Germline CDR1 and CDR2: MDHEN and SYDVKM. In DNA form, the CDR3 reads TGTGCCAGCAGTTTAACCCCGCGAGGGAGCACCGGGGAGCTGTTTTTT. Amino acid sequence: CASSLTPRGSTGELFF.

The chain employs TRBV10-3 and TRBJ1-1, with 7 bases that match TRBD1. Unmatched junction bases numbered 8, after V lost 7 bases and J lost 0 bases. This CDR3 has 15 amino acids. CDR1 and CDR2 (germline): ENHRY, SYGVKD. CDR3: CAITDRVGMNTEAFF. The CDR3, as DNA: TGTGCCATCACTGACAGGGTGGGGATGAACACTGAAGCTTTCTTT.

CDR3 residues: CASSLSAVQGRRGGYTF. The CDR3 bases are TGTGCCAGCAGTTTGAGTGCGGTACAGGGACGAAGGGGAGGCTACACCTTC. The chain employs TRBV28 and TRBJ1-2; TRBD1 is a possible D gene (6 bases). V shed 3 bases and J shed 8 bases, with 25 bases lying between them. Germline V gene lookup returns CDR1 MDHEN and CDR2 SYDVKM. The CDR3 covers 17 residues.